This TCR beta chain was sequenced in a study of blood T cell repertoires in COVID-19. At the level of the study: Acute-phase and convalescent COVID-19 samples originated in the United States, Italy and Spain. T cells, B-cell-depleted T cells, or PBMCs provided the cDNA or gDNA that served as material.

Trimming stripped 1 base from V and 4 bases from J, with 10 bases between. CDR3 length: 14 amino acids. Per germline, CDR1 SEHNR and CDR2 FQNEAQ (reference sequence). Original data processing: From reference gene primer amplification, estimates of nucleated cell counts were derived. Profiling relied on immunoSEQ multiplex PCR, and the TCRdb table lists in-frame clones only, not all of them. The V and J calls and the clone size are those of that table, but D and trimming were determined from the DNA. The repertoire holds 200,000 to 300,000 clones, with roughly four fifths as singletons. Sequencing was done on a sample of peripheral blood. The TCR originated in a woman older than 75 with acute or convalescent COVID-19. The V and J genes are TRBV7-9 and TRBJ2-5; a possible D gene is TRBD2 (5 bases). As DNA, the CDR3 is TGTGCCAGCAGCTTAGGACTATTCCCAGAGACCCAGTACTTC. It specifies CASSLGLFPETQYF.